Below, 22 T cell receptor beta chains from the same sample are listed, as sequenced in a study of T cells after yellow fever vaccination. MiXCR, run by TCRdb on the 5' RACE reads, gives a single entry per CDR3 protein. The sample lists about 130,000 distinct CDR3 sequences; about 8.4% were seen once. The sequencing used CD8+ T cells sorted from PBMCs, collected on the day of the yellow fever booster vaccination. The receptors were gathered from a man younger than 35 who received the YFV17D yellow fever vaccine.

This rearrangement joins TRBV4-1 to TRBJ1-4, with a weak D call TRBD1 (5 bases). CDR1 MGHRA and CDR2 YSYEKL come from the germline V gene. V lost 1 base, J lost 8 bases, and 14 bases lay in between. The CDR3 covers 15 residues. In DNA form, the CDR3 reads TGCGCCAGCAGCCAAGTATGGGGGGAGAGGGAAAAACTGTTTTTT. Translation gives CASSQVWGEREKLFF.

The genes are TRBV13 and TRBJ2-7; perhaps TRBD1 as D (8 bases). V was shortened by 5 bases and J by 4 bases, with 18 bases between the two germline ends. The CDR3 runs to 15 residues. The germline gives CDR1 PRHDT, CDR2 FYEKMQ (reference sequence). The CDR3 DNA sequence: TGTGCCAGCAGCATCGGACAGGGAGGGGCATACGAGCAGTACTTC. Residues: CASSIGQGGAYEQYF. Filled out from reference TRBV13 and TRBJ2-7, the complete variable domain reads AAGVIQSPRHLIKEKRETATLKCYPIPRHDTVYWYQQGPGQDPQFLISFYEKMQSDKGSIPDRFSAQQFSDYHSELNMSSLELGDSALYFCASSIGQGGAYEQYFGPGTRLTVT.

This clonotype has only one observation. The genes are TRBV7-2 and TRBJ2-7; weak D call: TRBD1 (6 bases). Germline assignment: CDR1 SGHTA and CDR2 FQGNSA. The CDR3 length is 14 residues. Trimming pared 5 bases from V and 0 bases from J, leaving 11 bases between. The CDR3, as DNA: TGTGCCAGCAGCGGCACAGGGACCTCCTACGAGCAGTACTTC. Translating gives CASSGTGTSYEQYF.

The chain recombines TRBV11-2 with TRBJ2-1, with 7 bases matching TRBD1. V trimming: 4 bases; J trimming: 4 bases; junction bases outside the gene matches: 16. This CDR3 spans 18 amino acids. Germline V lookup: CDR1 SGHAT, CDR2 FQNNGV. In nucleotides, the CDR3 is TGTGCCAGCAGCTCCACACCTTACCGGGACAGCCCTTACAATGAGCAGTTCTTC. Residues: CASSSTPYRDSPYNEQFF. The complete variable domain, with remaining parts taken from reference TRBV11-2 and TRBJ2-1, reads EAGVAQSPRYKIIEKRQSVAFWCNPISGHATLYWYQQILGQGPKLLIQFQNNGVVDDSQLPKDRFSAERLKGVDSTLKIQPAKLEDSAVYLCASSSTPYRDSPYNEQFFGPGTRLTVL.

This CDR3 is CASSLTQPGTGLTEQYF. CDR3 sequence (DNA): TGCGCCAGCAGCCTCACCCAGCCCGGGACAGGGCTTACCGAGCAGTACTTC. The chain links TRBV4-1 to TRBJ2-7; 9 nucleotides agree with TRBD1. The germline gives CDR1 MGHRA, CDR2 YSYEKL. V dropped 4 bases and J dropped 6; count of bases not matched to a gene: 16. The CDR3 contains 17 residues.

The chain couples TRBV12-3 or TRBV12-4 to TRBJ2-7; D is ambiguous. Trimming stripped 3 bases from V and 0 bases from J, with 9 bases between. There are 14 residues in the CDR3. The CDR3 protein is CASSFGQVSYEQYF. The CDR3 coding sequence is TGTGCCAGCAGTTTTGGGCAGGTCTCCTACGAGCAGTACTTC.

In this sample, this clonotype turned up a few times. The chain carries TRBV9 and TRBJ2-7; D not certain. The CDR3 contains 15 residues. The V gene's germline CDR1 is SGDLS and CDR2 YYNGEE. V lost 0 bases, J lost 2 bases, and 12 bases lay in between. This CDR3 reads CASSVAQTPTYEQYF. The DNA for the CDR3 is TGTGCCAGCAGCGTAGCTCAAACTCCTACCTACGAGCAGTACTTC.

V and J are TRBV19 and TRBJ2-7, with D perhaps matching TRBD1 (7 bases). This CDR3 comprises 12 residues. The germline CDR1 and CDR2 sequences are LNHDA and SQIVND (reference sequence). Trimming shortened V by 10 bases and J by 6 bases, and 16 bases separated the two germline ends. The CDR3 DNA sequence: TGTGCCACCAAACAGGGGAGGCTCGAGCAGTACTTC. This translates into CATKQGRLEQYF.

V usage is TRBV24-1 and J usage is TRBJ2-3; 11 bases match TRBD2. CDR1 is KGHDR and CDR2 is SFDVKD in the germline V gene. With V trimmed by 5 bases and J by 4 bases, 4 bases remained unmatched. The CDR3 covers 15 residues. CDR3 sequence reads: CATSALAGAADTQYF. The CDR3 DNA reads TGTGCCACCAGTGCACTAGCGGGGGCCGCAGATACGCAGTATTTT.

This clonotype turned up a few times. This chain links TRBV25-1 with TRBJ2-7; D call uncertain. V lost 3 bases and J 4 bases, leaving 10 bases between the germline ends. Germline assignment: CDR1 MGHDK and CDR2 SYGVNS. CDR3 length equals 13 residues. The CDR3 reads CASSEPGRYEQYF. CDR3 in DNA: TGTGCCAGCAGTGAGCCGGGCAGGTACGAGCAGTACTTC.

In its sample, this clonotype was seen a few times. The genes are TRBV6-1 and TRBJ2-2; D is possibly TRBD2 (6 bases). Germline V CDR1 and CDR2: MNHNS, SASEGT. The ends were cut back, 5 bases at V and 9 bases at J, with 10 bases in the middle. The CDR3 extends over 12 amino acids. The CDR3 DNA follows: TGTGCCAGCAGTCGACTAGTGCGGGAGCTGTTTTTT. This sequence encodes CASSRLVRELFF.

This CDR3 reads CASSYSGDNTGELFF. The CDR3 DNA is TGTGCCAGCAGTTACAGCGGGGATAACACCGGGGAGCTGTTTTTT. The chain combines TRBV6-5 with TRBJ2-2, with TRBD2 matching 7 bases. Unmatched junction bases numbered 2, after V lost 2 bases and J lost 2 bases. The CDR3 has 15 residues. Germline V gives CDR1 MNHEY, CDR2 SVGAGI.

V is TRBV9 and J is TRBJ1-3; D is possibly TRBD1 (5 bases). Germline CDR1 SGDLS, CDR2 YYNGEE. Trimming took 4 bases from V and 0 from J, leaving 17 bases between them. CDR3 length: 17 amino acids. The CDR3 DNA reads as TGTGCCAGCAGCCCCCCAAGGGGTCGGGGCTCTGGAAACACCATATATTTT. Translating gives CASSPPRGRGSGNTIYF.

This clonotype was counted between two and nine times. The chain employs TRBV12-3 or TRBV12-4 and TRBJ1-1; D not resolved. V was trimmed by 6 bases and J by 4 bases, leaving 12 bases between them. The CDR3 covers 13 residues. Here the CDR3 reads CASRDGGFTEAFF. The DNA for the CDR3 is TGTGCCAGCAGGGACGGAGGGTTCACTGAAGCTTTCTTT.

This clonotype was seen a few times. V gene TRBV11-1 combines with J gene TRBJ2-1, with 9 bases identical to TRBD2. The CDR3 runs to 14 residues. Germline CDR1 SGHAT, CDR2 FQDESV (reference sequence). After removal of 3 bases from V and 7 bases from J, the junction contained 4 bases not matched to a gene. CDR3 sequence: CASSFQRGENEQFF. CDR3 in DNA: TGTGCCAGCAGCTTCCAGCGGGGGGAGAATGAGCAGTTCTTC.

The genes are TRBV3-1 and TRBJ2-3, with 14 bases identical to TRBD2. The CDR3 covers 19 residues. Germline CDR1 reads LGHDT; CDR2 reads YNNKEL (reference sequence). With 0 bases clipped from V and 3 bases from J, the junction kept 8 bases outside the gene matches. CDR3 amino acids: CASSQDLVTSGGATDTQYF. The CDR3 DNA follows: TGTGCCAGCAGCCAAGATCTGGTGACTAGCGGGGGGGCAACAGATACGCAGTATTTT.

This clonotype has a handful of counts. This chain joins TRBV27 and TRBJ2-5; D may be TRBD2 (5 bases). The CDR3 sequence is 14 residues long. CDR1 and CDR2 (germline): MNHEY, SMNVEV (reference sequence). With 6 bases removed from V and 1 base from J, the gap between germline ends came to 12 bases. The CDR3 DNA sequence: TGTGCCAGCAGCCCTTCCCGGGGCCAAGAGACCCAGTACTTC. Protein sequence: CASSPSRGQETQYF.

A few counts support this clonotype. The chain has TRBV29-1 and TRBJ2-1; D assignment may be TRBD1 or TRBD2 (5 bases each). Trimming left V 4 bases short and J 9 bases short, with 13 bases between. This CDR3 has 12 residues. The germline V gene encodes CDR1 SQVTM and CDR2 ANQGSEA. CDR3 in DNA: TGCAGCGTTGCTGGGGGAAGGGGTGAGCAGTTCTTC. Translated, it gives CSVAGGRGEQFF.

The chain joins TRBV27 to TRBJ2-3; D may be TRBD1 or TRBD2 (6 bases each). The ends were cut back, 7 bases at V and 8 bases at J, with 10 bases in the middle. The CDR3 is 11 amino acids. Germline loops: CDR1 MNHEY, CDR2 SMNVEV (reference sequence). The CDR3 sequence: CASKGGGTQYF. CDR3 sequence (DNA): TGTGCCAGCAAGGGGGGAGGTACGCAGTATTTT.

This clonotype was recorded many times. The chain combines TRBV7-9 with TRBJ2-5; 7 bases are shared with TRBD1. CDR1 is SEHNR and CDR2 is FQNEAQ in the germline V gene (reference sequence). The CDR3 is 13 amino acids. The junction had 4 bases not matched to a gene; V was cut back by 5 bases and J by 4 bases. Here the CDR3 reads CASSPAGGETQYF. CDR3 in DNA: TGTGCCAGCAGCCCCGCAGGGGGAGAGACCCAGTACTTC.

This clonotype was recorded a few times. V and J are TRBV6-2 or TRBV6-3 and TRBJ2-2; a weak D match, TRBD1 (7 bases). Trimming took 6 bases from V and 1 from J, leaving 12 bases between them. Germline lookup yields CDR1 MNHEY and CDR2 SVGEGT. The CDR3 totals 15 residues. CDR3 in amino acids: CASSQGGRNTGELFF. As DNA, the CDR3 is TGTGCCAGCAGCCAGGGGGGAAGGAACACCGGGGAGCTGTTTTTT.

The V call is TRBV28, the J call TRBJ1-1; D ambiguous. This CDR3 contains 15 residues. Trimming left V 1 base short and J 5 bases short, with 14 bases between. Germline CDR1 reads MDHEN; CDR2 reads SYDVKM. CDR3 region: CASSLLKGAGTEAFF. The CDR3 coding sequence is TGTGCCAGCAGTTTATTGAAGGGTGCGGGTACTGAAGCTTTCTTT.